The rows below give T cell receptor beta chains drawn from one sample of a study of shared clonotypes between healthy human individuals. Profiled with immunoSEQ multiplex PCR; TCRdb holds only in-frame clones, not every one. This table has some 740,000 clones, 80% to 95% appearing once. The sample was naive CD8+ T cells sorted from blood. All receptors come from a man in his thirties or forties in good health. CDR3s include the opening cysteine and the closing phenylalanine or tryptophan. The order of the fields is D gene, clone size, V gene, J gene, CDR3 DNA, CDR3 protein. D genes are given only for firm matches. Size tells how often a clone was seen (once, few, many) or the class of an expanded clone, and some rows leave it out.

d_call: TRBD1; clone_size: .; v_call: TRBV7-9; j_call: TRBJ2-3; cdr3_nt: TGTGCCAGCAGCCCAGGTCAGGGGGCAAGGCTGGCAGATACGCAGTATTTT; cdr3_aa: CASSPGQGARLADTQYF
d_call: .; clone_size: .; v_call: TRBV19; j_call: TRBJ2-7; cdr3_nt: TGTGCCAGTAGTATCCAGGCCTTCATTTACGAGCAGTACTTC; cdr3_aa: CASSIQAFIYEQYF
d_call: .; clone_size: .; v_call: TRBV30; j_call: TRBJ1-2; cdr3_nt: TGTGCCTGGAGTTCTGGAGCGGAGGGCTACACCTTC; cdr3_aa: CAWSSGAEGYTF
d_call: .; clone_size: .; v_call: TRBV27; j_call: TRBJ2-1; cdr3_nt: TGTGCCAGCGGAATCGACAGGCCCCCAGAGTCTAGGTCCTACAATGAGCAGTTCTTC; cdr3_aa: CASGIDRPPESRSYNEQFF
d_call: .; clone_size: .; v_call: TRBV7-9; j_call: TRBJ2-1; cdr3_nt: TGTGCCAGCAGCCCCCCCAACCGGGTGGATTCCAATGAGCAGTTCTTC; cdr3_aa: CASSPPNRVDSNEQFF
d_call: .; clone_size: .; v_call: TRBV27; j_call: TRBJ2-7; cdr3_nt: TGTGCCAGCGGAAGACCAACCGGCTACGAGCAGTACTTC; cdr3_aa: CASGRPTGYEQYF
d_call: .; clone_size: .; v_call: TRBV27; j_call: TRBJ2-3; cdr3_nt: TGTGCCAGCAGTATAGGGGTTCGGGGCACAGATACGCAGTATTTT; cdr3_aa: CASSIGVRGTDTQYF
d_call: .; clone_size: .; v_call: TRBV7-6; j_call: TRBJ2-7; cdr3_nt: TGTGCCAGCAGCACGTTCCGGGACTACGAGCAGTACTTC; cdr3_aa: CASSTFRDYEQYF
d_call: TRBD1; clone_size: .; v_call: TRBV5-5; j_call: TRBJ2-1; cdr3_nt: TGTGCCAGCAGCTCCGGGACAGGGGCCTACAATGAGCAGTTCTTC; cdr3_aa: CASSSGTGAYNEQFF
d_call: .; clone_size: few; v_call: TRBV7-2; j_call: TRBJ2-1; cdr3_nt: TGTGCCAGCATCCTCTCCCCCTCCTACAATGAGCAGTTCTTC; cdr3_aa: CASILSPSYNEQFF
d_call: TRBD2; clone_size: .; v_call: TRBV9; j_call: TRBJ2-3; cdr3_nt: TGTGCCAGCAGCGTAGGAGCTAGCGGGATAAGCACAGATACGCAGTATTTT; cdr3_aa: CASSVGASGISTDTQYF
d_call: .; clone_size: .; v_call: TRBV6-5; j_call: TRBJ2-7; cdr3_nt: TGTGCCAGCAGTTACTCAACGGGTGAGCAGTACTTC; cdr3_aa: CASSYSTGEQYF
d_call: TRBD1; clone_size: .; v_call: TRBV5-4; j_call: TRBJ2-3; cdr3_nt: TGTGCCAGCAGCTCCACCCCTGCCGGGACAGCTACAGATACGCAGTATTTT; cdr3_aa: CASSSTPAGTATDTQYF
d_call: .; clone_size: .; v_call: TRBV18; j_call: TRBJ2-5; cdr3_nt: TGTGCCAGCTCACTATTTGAGTTCTGGACAGTCCTCCAAGAGACCCAGTACTTC; cdr3_aa: CASSLFEFWTVLQETQYF
d_call: .; clone_size: .; v_call: TRBV7-6; j_call: TRBJ2-3; cdr3_nt: TGTGCCAGCAGCTTATTGGGTAGCACAGATACGCAGTATTTT; cdr3_aa: CASSLLGSTDTQYF
d_call: TRBD1; clone_size: .; v_call: TRBV9; j_call: TRBJ1-5; cdr3_nt: TGTGCCAGCAGCGTAGGGGACAGGGTGGGCAATCAGCCCCAGCATTTT; cdr3_aa: CASSVGDRVGNQPQHF
d_call: .; clone_size: .; v_call: TRBV11-2; j_call: TRBJ2-2; cdr3_nt: TGTGCCAGCAGCTCGCCCCATACTAGACCCGGGGAGCTGTTTTTT; cdr3_aa: CASSSPHTRPGELFF
d_call: .; clone_size: .; v_call: TRBV15; j_call: TRBJ2-7; cdr3_nt: TGTGCCACCAGCAGAGATGGCGGGGGCTTCTACGAGCAGTACTTC; cdr3_aa: CATSRDGGGFYEQYF
d_call: .; clone_size: .; v_call: TRBV5-6; j_call: TRBJ1-4; cdr3_nt: TGTGCCAGCAGCAGGACGGCCGATAGGAATGAAAAACTGTTTTTT; cdr3_aa: CASSRTADRNEKLFF
d_call: .; clone_size: .; v_call: TRBV7-6; j_call: TRBJ2-2; cdr3_nt: TGTGCCAGCAGCTTAGCTCCCAACCCGGGGCTTACCGGGGAGCTGTTTTTT; cdr3_aa: CASSLAPNPGLTGELFF
d_call: .; clone_size: .; v_call: TRBV28; j_call: TRBJ2-1; cdr3_nt: TGTGCCAGCAGCGTCGGGGTGGCGCACTACAATGAGCAGTTCTTC; cdr3_aa: CASSVGVAHYNEQFF
d_call: .; clone_size: .; v_call: TRBV27; j_call: TRBJ2-1; cdr3_nt: TGTGCCAGCAAGAGCGGGCGATACAATGAGCAGTTCTTC; cdr3_aa: CASKSGRYNEQFF